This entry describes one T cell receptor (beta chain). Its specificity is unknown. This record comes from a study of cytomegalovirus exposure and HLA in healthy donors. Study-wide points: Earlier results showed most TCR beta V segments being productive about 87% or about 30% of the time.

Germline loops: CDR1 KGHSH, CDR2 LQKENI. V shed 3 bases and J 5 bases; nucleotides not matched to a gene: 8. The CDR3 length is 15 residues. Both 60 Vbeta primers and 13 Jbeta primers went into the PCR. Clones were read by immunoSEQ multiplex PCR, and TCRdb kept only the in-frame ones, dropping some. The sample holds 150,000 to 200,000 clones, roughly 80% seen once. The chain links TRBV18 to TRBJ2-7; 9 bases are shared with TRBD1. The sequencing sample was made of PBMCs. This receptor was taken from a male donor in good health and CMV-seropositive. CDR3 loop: CASSPSGQGGNEQYF. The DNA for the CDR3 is TGTGCCAGCTCACCCTCGGGACAGGGTGGCAACGAGCAGTACTTC.